This T cell receptor (beta chain) was captured by sequencing in a study of T cells after yellow fever vaccination (dated by TCRdb to about 2019). Regarding the study in general: Libraries from fractions with low cell numbers were prepared with the SMART-Seq v4 Ultra Low Input RNA kit. Two healthy male donors, one aged 18 to 30 and one aged 30 to 40 years, made up the cohort. Blood was drawn at multiple timepoints before and after primary and secondary immunization, with bulk PBMC replicates and cell subsets isolated. To follow T-cell clones before and after both primary and booster YFV17D yellow fever vaccination, bulk TCR alpha and beta repertoires underwent longitudinal sequencing. Summary of the overall study and its limitations: Computational filtering was needed because FACS-sorted repertoires could contain abundant contaminating clonotypes from the bulk population. Compared with the primary T-cell response, the secondary T-cell response was faster but weaker, reaching its peak on day 5 rather than on day 15. Only a couple of donors were included in the study, so the extent to which the findings can be generalized is limited. After the booster, most clones that had expanded after primary vaccination were detected again (approximately 96% of CD4 and about 88% of CD8), suggesting broad maintenance of memory. A small fraction of clonotypes showed up in both the CD4 and CD8 compartments, probably as a result of convergent recombination.

For sequencing, an Illumina NovaSeq 6000 was employed. TCR cDNA was made using 5'RACE template switching, a step that added a universal primer site and unique molecular identifiers. Priming of cDNA synthesis was performed from both the TCR alpha and TCR beta constant segments. Library amplification used two PCR steps, and the second PCR step added sample barcodes and sequencing adapters. Libraries were sequenced on Illumina HiSeq 2500 (2x100 bp) or NovaSeq (2x150 bp). Concerning the study's data processing: MIGEC was used to demultiplex reads and collapse the reads into UMI consensus sequences, and MiXCR was used for V(D)J alignment. Clonotypes responding to the vaccine were identified with edgeR on replicate PBMC samples, with the criteria of FDR below 0.01 and a log2 fold change above 5 up to day 15. Bulk clonotypes were assigned CD4 or CD8 identity according to which sequenced CD4 or CD8 repertoire held them at higher abundance. Starting from the raw public reads, TCRdb applied fastp trimming at Q25, assembled clones with MiXCR and retained in-frame beta chains. Entries are consolidated by CDR3 protein sequence, retaining the most common genes and DNA. TCRdb's processing, not the authors', yielded these V and J calls. The sample data list some 340,000 distinct CDR3 sequences, and around a tenth of these were observed just once. The top ten clonotypes cover 3% to 3.5% of the sample.

The junction shows trimming of 1 base on V and 0 bases on J, plus 4 bases between the germline ends. The germline V gene supplies CDR1 KGHSH and CDR2 LQKENI. Including the terminal cysteine and phenylalanine, the CDR3 comprises 15 residues. Just the 45-base CDR3 DNA is kept, in frame starting at base 1. The treatment or condition label for this specimen denotes: live attenuated yellow fever vaccine strain. A standard Ficoll-Paque protocol was used to isolate PBMCs from peripheral blood. Dynabeads CD4 and CD8 positive selection kits were used to isolate the CD4 and CD8 T-cell fractions. TriZol was used to extract RNA from bulk PBMCs, CD4 and CD8 fractions, and dextramer-positive and dextramer-negative fractions. Concerning this clonotype itself: This receptor's antigen is unknown. The input lacks base qualities; no much larger clone sits a single base away.

This sequence originates from a man aged 18 to 30 who received the YFV17D yellow fever vaccine. This material consisted of CD4+ T cells sorted from PBMCs, taken 45 days after the yellow fever booster vaccination. This sequence uses TRBV18 and TRBJ2-6; the D gene is not confidently resolved. The CDR3 region: CASSPLLSGANVLTF. The DNA is TGTGCCAGCTCACCACTCCTCTCTGGGGCCAACGTCCTGACTTTC.